These 22 T cell receptor beta chains were sequenced from one sample in a study of metastatic and nonmetastatic thyroid tumors. None of the patients had undergone any treatment ahead of thyroid surgery. MiXCR re-clonotyped the PCR reads for TCRdb. The data show 45,000 to 50,000 clones, 22% seen once. The source material was blood. The receptors were sampled from a male donor with papillary thyroid cancer or a benign thyroid nodule (not recorded which). Some clones in this sample may be carry-over from other donors' samples.

This clone came up a few times. This sequence joins TRBV28 and TRBJ2-7, with a weak D call TRBD2 (5 bases). The germline gives CDR1 MDHEN, CDR2 SYDVKM. The CDR3 has 14 residues. Deletions cut 1 base from V and 2 bases from J, with 9 bases between. The CDR3 DNA reads as TGTGCCAGCAGTTTATATTCCGGGACCTACGAGCAGTACTTC. Its translation: CASSLYSGTYEQYF.

The count of this clone is one. A much more abundant neighbour one base away suggests this may be a read error. V is TRBV11-1 and J is TRBJ2-2; possible D gene TRBD2, 6 bases. CDR1 and CDR2 from the germline V gene are SGHAT and FQDESV (reference sequence). This CDR3 has 17 amino acids. V was trimmed by 2 bases and J by 4 bases, leaving 17 bases between them. CDR3 loop: CASSLLSGWRGTGELFF. Written as DNA, the CDR3 is TGTGCCAGCAGCTTACTATCGGGATGGAGGGGCACCGGGGAGCTGTTTTTT.

This clone was counted only a few times. Other DNA sequences in the same sample also yield this CDR3. V is TRBV5-1 and J is TRBJ2-3; D unresolved. CDR1 is SGHRS and CDR2 is YFSETQ in the germline V gene. The CDR3 extends over 14 amino acids. Trimming pared 4 bases from V and 8 bases from J, leaving 17 bases between. Written as DNA, the CDR3 is TGCGCCAGCAGCCCCGGATACGCCGATGGTACGCAGTATTTT. It translates to CASSPGYADGTQYF.

This clone has a count of ten or more. V and J are TRBV6-1 and TRBJ2-7, with 8 nucleotides matching TRBD2. The CDR3 is 16 amino acids. V was clipped by 7 bases and J by 3 bases; unmatched bases: 14. Germline CDR1 and CDR2: MNHNS and SASEGT. CDR3 sequence reads: CASTITAGGRNYEQYF. In DNA form, the CDR3 reads TGTGCCAGCACTATTACAGCCGGCGGGAGGAACTACGAGCAGTACTTC.

This sequence joins TRBV6-5 and TRBJ2-1; 9 bases match TRBD2. Germline CDR1 MNHEY, CDR2 SVGAGI. This CDR3 is 15 amino acids long. Unmatched junction bases numbered 8, after V lost 2 bases and J lost 9 bases. The CDR3 protein is CASSYGSSGMFEQFF. As DNA, the CDR3 is TGTGCCAGCAGTTACGGGTCTAGCGGGATGTTTGAGCAGTTCTTC.

Ten or more counts support this clone. The rearrangement uses TRBV18 and TRBJ1-1; 10 bases line up with TRBD1. The germline V gene has CDR1 KGHSH and CDR2 LQKENI. This CDR3 contains 16 residues. Germline trimming cut 3 bases from V and 1 base from J; bases unmatched to any gene: 5. The DNA of the CDR3 is TGTGCCAGCTCACCCGGGACAGGGGTCCAGAACACTGAAGCTTTCTTT. This gives the protein CASSPGTGVQNTEAFF. Supplemented by reference TRBV18 and TRBJ1-1, the full variable domain reads NAGVMQNPRHLVRRRGQEARLRCSPMKGHSHVYWYRQLPEEGLKFMVYLQKENIIDESGMPKERFSAEFPKEGPSILRIQQVVRGDSAAYFCASSPGTGVQNTEAFFGQGTRLTVV.

A single count supports this clone. The CDR3 spells CASSLGAGGTDTQYF. The CDR3 DNA reads as TGTGCCAGCAGCTTAGGGGCAGGGGGGACAGATACGCAGTATTTT. The chain recombines TRBV11-2 with TRBJ2-3, with a possible D match to TRBD1 (7 bases). Germline V gene lookup returns CDR1 SGHAT and CDR2 FQNNGV. The CDR3 sequence is 15 residues long. The V and J ends lost 1 base and 3 bases respectively, with 11 bases between them.

This clone has at least ten counts. V gene TRBV20-1 combines with J gene TRBJ1-1, with a tentative D call TRBD1 (6 bases). CDR3 length: 12 residues. V shed 1 base and J shed 7 bases, with 10 bases lying between them. Germline CDR1 and CDR2: DFQATT and SNEGSKA (reference sequence). The CDR3 DNA follows: TGCAGTGCTAGAGTACAGGGCAATGAAGCTTTCTTT. Translation: CSARVQGNEAFF.

V and J are TRBV3-1 and TRBJ2-4; D possibly uses TRBD1 or TRBD2 (6 bases each). The V end was cut by 4 bases, the J end by 4 bases, with 20 bases between. The germline V gene encodes CDR1 LGHDT and CDR2 YNNKEL (reference sequence). CDR3 length: 17 amino acids. Here the CDR3 DNA reads TGTGCCAGCAGCCTTGTTCGGAGACGGGGGCTGAAAAACATTCAGTACTTC. It codes for CASSLVRRRGLKNIQYF.

This clone was found many times. CDR3 coding DNA: TGTGCCAGTAGCCCGGGACGCCACGGCGAGCAGTACTTC. Translated: CASSPGRHGEQYF. The chain joins TRBV19 to TRBJ2-7, with D perhaps assigned TRBD1 or TRBD2 (5 bases each). This CDR3 spans 13 amino acids. V was cut by 6 bases and J by 6 bases, with 15 bases left in between. Germline V gives CDR1 LNHDA, CDR2 SQIVND (reference sequence).

A note on this clone: This may be a read error, as it is one base from a much larger clone. The sample contains more than one DNA sequence encoding this CDR3. The CDR3 loop reads CSARVRGLSSYEQYF. The CDR3 DNA reads as TGCAGTGCTAGAGTTAGGGGATTGAGCTCCTACGAGCAGTACTTC. This chain joins TRBV20-1 and TRBJ2-7; a possible D gene is TRBD1 (5 bases). The CDR3 spans 15 residues. Germline V gene lookup returns CDR1 DFQATT and CDR2 SNEGSKA (reference sequence). Trimming removed 1 base from V and 0 bases from J, with 13 bases in between.

The chain combines TRBV5-1 with TRBJ1-6; TRBD1 might be the D (5 bases). CDR3 length: 15 amino acids. V lost 0 bases, J lost 10 bases, and 14 bases lay in between. CDR1 and CDR2 from the germline V gene are SGHRS and YFSETQ. CDR3 region: CASSLEGRVNSPLHF. For the CDR3, the DNA is TGCGCCAGCAGCTTGGAGGGCAGGGTGAACTCACCCCTCCACTTT.

This clone was detected many times. This chain links TRBV28 with TRBJ1-3, with D possibly being TRBD1 (5 bases). V was shortened by 8 bases and J by 1 base, with 12 bases between the two germline ends. The CDR3 spans 14 residues. The germline V gene has CDR1 MDHEN and CDR2 SYDVKM. CDR3 sequence (DNA): TGTGCCAGCGAACAGGCTGGATCTGGAAACACCATATATTTT. This translates into CASEQAGSGNTIYF.

The rearrangement links TRBV5-1 to TRBJ1-1; TRBD1 matches at 9 bases. The ends lost 5 bases at V and 1 base at J; junction bases unmatched: 3. This CDR3 contains 14 residues. CDR1 is SGHRS, CDR2 YFSETQ, per germline. CDR3 sequence (DNA): TGCGCCAGCAGACCGACAGGGGGGAACACTGAAGCTTTCTTT. As protein: CASRPTGGNTEAFF.

This clone was seen at least ten times. This rearrangement joins TRBV7-6 to TRBJ2-2, with 8 bases fitting TRBD2. Germline-derived CDR1 and CDR2 are SGHVS and FNYEAQ. This CDR3 comprises 15 residues. Losses at the gene ends were 6 bases for V and 5 bases for J; bases not matched to a gene: 8. CDR3 bases: TGTGCCAGCAGTAGAGCGGGAGAGTATACCGGGGAGCTGTTTTTT. This encodes CASSRAGEYTGELFF.

This clone was seen a few times. J is TRBJ2-3 and V is TRBV2, with 7 bases lining up with TRBD2. CDR1 is SNHLY and CDR2 is FYNNEI in the germline V gene. The trim removed 7 bases at V and 4 bases at J, leaving 8 bases unmatched. This CDR3 is built from 14 residues. The CDR3: CASTDGGGADTQYF. In DNA, the CDR3 is TGTGCCAGCACCGACGGGGGAGGGGCAGATACGCAGTATTTT.

The DNA of the CDR3 is TGCGCCAGCAACCCCGGGACAGGGGGAGGACAAGAGACCCAGTACTTC. This translates into CASNPGTGGGQETQYF. The V and J genes are TRBV4-3 and TRBJ2-5; 11 nucleotides agree with TRBD1. The CDR3 runs to 16 residues. Germline V gene lookup returns CDR1 LGHNA and CDR2 YSLEER. The V gene end was trimmed by 7 bases and the J gene end by 2 bases; junction bases not matched to a gene: 9.

The chain joins TRBV4-1 to TRBJ1-6; D remains ambiguous. CDR1 is MGHRA, CDR2 YSYEKL, per germline. V lost 1 base, J lost 10 bases, and 5 bases lay in between. The CDR3 runs to 12 residues. CDR3 nucleotides: TGCGCCAGCAGCCAAGTTGGATCACCCCTCCACTTT. Protein product: CASSQVGSPLHF.

The chain recombines TRBV19 with TRBJ2-7; a weak D match, TRBD1 (5 bases). Germline values: CDR1 LNHDA, CDR2 SQIVND (reference sequence). Trimming pared 2 bases from V and 3 bases from J, leaving 14 bases between. The CDR3 has 15 residues. For the CDR3, the DNA is TGTGCCAGTAGTATACAATTCGGACACTACTACGAGCAGTACGTC. This sequence encodes CASSIQFGHYYEQYV.

In this sample, this clone turned up a few times. The V and J genes are TRBV3-1 and TRBJ2-6; D not certain. Per the germline V gene, CDR1 is LGHDT and CDR2 is YNNKEL (reference sequence). The length of the CDR3 is 15 residues. The V and J ends lost 4 bases and 0 bases respectively, with 7 bases between them. CDR3 bases: TGTGCCAGCAGCCCCGGAAGCTCTGGGGCCAACGTCCTGACTTTC. It is translated as CASSPGSSGANVLTF.

About this clone itself: A read error is possible here, since a much larger clone lies one base away. The chain is built from TRBV11-2 and TRBJ2-5; TRBD2 agrees at 13 bases. The V gene's germline CDR1 is SGHAT and CDR2 FQNNGV. The CDR3 covers 18 residues. The CDR3 region is CASSLRLAGGPGRETRYF. CDR3 bases: TGTGCCAGCAGCCTCCGACTAGCGGGGGGCCCAGGGAGAGAGACCCGGTACTTC.

The rearrangement links TRBV18 to TRBJ1-4; TRBD1 matches at 7 bases. This CDR3 is built from 16 residues. The germline V gene has CDR1 KGHSH and CDR2 LQKENI. J lost 3 bases, V lost 3 bases, and 7 bases had no gene match. The CDR3 DNA is TGTGCCAGCTCACCCGTCAGGGGGATGTCTAATGAAAAACTGTTTTTT. It translates to CASSPVRGMSNEKLFF.